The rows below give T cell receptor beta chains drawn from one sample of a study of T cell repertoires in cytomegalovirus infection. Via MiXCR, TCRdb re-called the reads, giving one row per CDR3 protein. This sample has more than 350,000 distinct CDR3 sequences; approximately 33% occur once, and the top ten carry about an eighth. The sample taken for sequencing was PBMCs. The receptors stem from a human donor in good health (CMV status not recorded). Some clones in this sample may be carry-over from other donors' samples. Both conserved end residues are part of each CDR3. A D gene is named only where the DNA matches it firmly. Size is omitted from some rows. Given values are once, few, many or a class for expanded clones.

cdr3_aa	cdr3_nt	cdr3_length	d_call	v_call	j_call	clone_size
CASSLDPRNNEQFF	TGTGCCAGCAGCTTAGATCCCAGGAACAATGAGCAGTTCTTC	14	.	TRBV11-3	TRBJ2-1	.
CASSSGGAIYEQFF	TGTGCCAGCAGCAGCGGGGGGGCCATCTATGAGCAGTTCTTC	14	TRBD2	TRBV12-3/TRBV12-4	TRBJ2-1	.
CASSGGLDESGNTIYF	TGTGCCAGCAGCGGAGGCCTGGATGAGTCTGGAAACACCATATATTTT	16	.	TRBV5-6	TRBJ1-3	many
CASRRQGDQPQHF	TGTGCCAGTAGGAGACAGGGAGATCAGCCCCAGCATTTT	13	TRBD1	TRBV19	TRBJ1-5	.
CASSLATVQSKLFF	TGTGCCAGCAGTTTAGCGACAGTACAAAGCAAACTGTTTTTT	14	.	TRBV12-3/TRBV12-4	TRBJ1-4	many
CASSDPYYGYTF	TGTGCCAGCAGCGACCCATACTATGGCTACACCTTC	12	.	TRBV7-9	TRBJ1-2	.
CSAQGRLAGSSSTDTQYF	TGCAGTGCACAAGGCCGACTAGCGGGGTCTTCTAGCACAGATACGCAGTATTTT	18	TRBD2	TRBV20-1	TRBJ2-3	.
CASSPGQGVQPQHF	TGTGCCAGCAGCCCGGGACAGGGTGTTCAGCCCCAGCATTTT	14	TRBD1	TRBV7-6	TRBJ1-5	.
CASANTEAFF	TGTGCCAGCGCGAACACTGAAGCTTTCTTT	10	.	TRBV7-6	TRBJ1-1	.
CASTPMAAGGLQETQYF	TGTGCCAGCACTCCAATGGCGGCAGGGGGACTCCAAGAGACCCAGTACTTC	17	.	TRBV28	TRBJ2-5	few
CASSQEREQPQHF	TGCGCCAGCAGCCAAGAAAGGGAACAGCCCCAGCATTTT	13	.	TRBV4-3	TRBJ1-5	.
CVSSLDPAVGQETQSF	TGTGTGAGCAGCTTAGATCCTGCCGTGGGCCAAGAGACCCAGTCCTTC	16	.	TRBV11-2	TRBJ2-5	.